The 12 T cell receptor beta chains listed next were all sequenced from one sample in a study of blood T cell repertoires in COVID-19. TCRdb's table, derived via immunoSEQ multiplex PCR, lists solely in-frame clones and lacks some. The table includes about 300,000 clones, 70% to 90% detected once. The sample consisted of peripheral blood. The receptors were sampled from a woman aged 25 to 39 with COVID-19, enrolled during active disease.

The V gene is TRBV6-5, the J gene TRBJ1-4; 7 nucleotides agree with TRBD1. This CDR3 region has 15 residues. In germline, CDR1 is MNHEY, CDR2 SVGAGI. J was trimmed by 2 bases and V by 4 bases; bases with no gene match: 4. CDR3 bases: TGTGCCAGCAGTTCAGGGGGTTTGACTAATGAAAAACTGTTTTTT. It translates to CASSSGGLTNEKLFF.

This clone has a handful of counts. V usage is TRBV28 and J usage is TRBJ1-3; 7 bases line up with TRBD1. J was trimmed by 1 base and V by 7 bases; bases with no gene match: 4. Germline V lookup: CDR1 MDHEN, CDR2 SYDVKM. This CDR3 spans 14 amino acids. The CDR3 loop is CASTQGGSGNTIYF. The CDR3 DNA reads as TGTGCCAGCACCCAGGGGGGTTCTGGAAACACCATATATTTT. Using reference TRBV28 and TRBJ1-3 for the parts outside the CDR3, the full variable domain is DVKVTQSSRYLVKRTGEKVFLECVQDMDHENMFWYRQDPGLGLRLIYFSYDVKMKEKGDIPEGYSVSREKKERFSLILESASTNQTSMYLCASTQGGSGNTIYFGEGSWLTVV.

The rearrangement joins TRBV24-1 to TRBJ2-2; D is undetermined. This CDR3 has 15 residues. The V end lost 7 bases, the J end lost 1 base, and 12 bases lay between the germline ends. Germline V CDR1 and CDR2: KGHDR, SFDVKD. DNA of the CDR3: TGTGCCACCAGCGACATAAACAGGAACACCGGGGAGCTGTTTTTT. Encoded protein: CATSDINRNTGELFF.

The V call is TRBV27, the J call TRBJ2-1, with a weak D call TRBD2 (7 bases). Germline CDR1 MNHEY, CDR2 SMNVEV (reference sequence). The CDR3 covers 13 residues. V was shortened by 3 bases and J by 7 bases, with 10 bases between the two germline ends. CDR3 nucleotides: TGTGCCAGCAGTTTCGGGGGGCGGAATGAGCAGTTCTTC. Encoded protein: CASSFGGRNEQFF.

This clone appeared a single time. CDR3 amino acids: CASSESRLAPNTIYF. CDR3 sequence (DNA): TGTGCCAGCAGTGAATCTAGATTGGCGCCAAACACCATATATTTT. The gene calls are TRBV2 and TRBJ1-3; D is unclear. Trimming shortened V by 2 bases and J by 6 bases, and 14 bases separated the two germline ends. CDR3 length equals 15 residues. Germline V CDR1 and CDR2: SNHLY, FYNNEI.

The V gene is TRBV19, the J gene TRBJ2-3; 7 bases line up with TRBD1. The trim removed 1 base at V and 1 base at J, leaving 5 bases unmatched. This CDR3 spans 16 amino acids. Germline-derived CDR1 and CDR2 are LNHDA and SQIVND (reference sequence). CDR3 DNA sequence: TGTGCCAGTAGTATAGCAAGCCAGGGGGGCACAGATACGCAGTATTTT. Its translation is CASSIASQGGTDTQYF.

This clone was picked up a small number of times. This chain connects TRBV7-2 to TRBJ1-1; D not certain. CDR1 is SGHTA, CDR2 FQGNSA, per germline. Trimming cost V 0 bases and J 3 bases, with 8 bases left between them. The CDR3 loop spans 14 amino acids. DNA of the CDR3: TGTGCCAGCAGCTTAGCGACCAGGTACACTGAAGCTTTCTTT. It is translated as CASSLATRYTEAFF.

CDR3 sequence reads: CASSEGSSNYGYTF. In DNA form, the CDR3 reads TGTGCCAGCAGTGAAGGGAGCAGCAACTATGGCTACACCTTC. The rearrangement uses TRBV2 and TRBJ1-2, with D hard to call. The V end lost 1 base, the J end lost 2 bases, and 8 bases lay between the germline ends. The length of the CDR3 is 14 residues. Per the germline V gene, CDR1 is SNHLY and CDR2 is FYNNEI.

V usage is TRBV5-1 and J usage is TRBJ2-3, with 8 bases lining up with TRBD2. The CDR3 has 16 residues. V dropped 0 bases and J dropped 3; count of bases not matched to a gene: 6. Germline lookup yields CDR1 SGHRS and CDR2 YFSETQ. The CDR3 loop reads CASSLGAGGPTDTQYF. CDR3 nucleotides: TGCGCCAGCAGCTTGGGGGCGGGGGGCCCGACAGATACGCAGTATTTT.

The chain employs TRBV7-2 and TRBJ1-3; D is unresolved. The V end lost 1 base, the J end lost 3 bases, and 10 bases lay between the germline ends. In germline, CDR1 is SGHTA, CDR2 FQGNSA. The CDR3 runs to 15 residues. The CDR3 nucleotides read TGTGCCAGCAGCTTAGGACTGGCGTATGGAAACACCATATATTTT. Its translation is CASSLGLAYGNTIYF.

The chain has TRBV28 and TRBJ2-1; tentative D call: TRBD2 (7 bases). V was cut by 6 bases and J by 8 bases, with 20 bases left in between. Germline loops: CDR1 MDHEN, CDR2 SYDVKM. CDR3 length: 15 residues. The CDR3 DNA follows: TGTGCCAGCAGGGGGGCCGGGACTACCCCCCATGAGCAGTTCTTC. This encodes CASRGAGTTPHEQFF.

The chain has TRBV27 and TRBJ2-7; 10 bases line up with TRBD1. This CDR3 is 14 amino acids long. V lost 6 bases and J lost 4; bases outside the gene matches: 6. The germline gives CDR1 MNHEY, CDR2 SMNVEV (reference sequence). DNA for the CDR3: TGTGCCAGCAGCACCGGGACAGGGGCTTACGAGCAGTACTTC. Amino acids: CASSTGTGAYEQYF.